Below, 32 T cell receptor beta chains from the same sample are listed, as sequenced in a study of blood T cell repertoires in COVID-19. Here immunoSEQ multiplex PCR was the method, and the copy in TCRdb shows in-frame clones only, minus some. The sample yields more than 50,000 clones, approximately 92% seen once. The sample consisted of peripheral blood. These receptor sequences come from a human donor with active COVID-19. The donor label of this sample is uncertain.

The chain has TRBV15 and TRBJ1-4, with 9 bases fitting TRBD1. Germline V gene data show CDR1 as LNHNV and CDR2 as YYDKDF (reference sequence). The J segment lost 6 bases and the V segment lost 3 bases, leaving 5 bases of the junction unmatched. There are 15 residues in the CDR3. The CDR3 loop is CATSRIDRGDEKLFF. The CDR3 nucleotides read TGTGCCACCAGCAGGATCGACAGGGGGGATGAAAAACTGTTTTTT.

The CDR3 bases are TGTGCCAGCAGTTCGCAGGGGGGAACCGGGGAGCTGTTTTTT. Its protein product is CASSSQGGTGELFF. The gene calls are TRBV7-3 and TRBJ2-2; D perhaps matches TRBD1 (7 bases). V lost 6 bases to trimming and J lost 5 bases, with 13 bases between them. CDR3 length equals 14 residues. CDR1 and CDR2 (germline): SGHTA, FQGTGA.

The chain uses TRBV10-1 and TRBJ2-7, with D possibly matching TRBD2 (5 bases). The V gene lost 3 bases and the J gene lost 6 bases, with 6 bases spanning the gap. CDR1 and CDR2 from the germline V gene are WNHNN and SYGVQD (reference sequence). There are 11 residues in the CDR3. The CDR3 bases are TGCGCCAGCAGTGAAGGGAGCGAGCAGTACTTC. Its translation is CASSEGSEQYF.

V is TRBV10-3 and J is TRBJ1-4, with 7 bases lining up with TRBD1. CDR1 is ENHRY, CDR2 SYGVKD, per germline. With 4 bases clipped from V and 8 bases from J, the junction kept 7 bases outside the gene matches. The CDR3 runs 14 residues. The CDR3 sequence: CAISATGPREKLFF. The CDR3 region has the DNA TGTGCCATCAGTGCGACAGGGCCCAGGGAAAAACTGTTTTTT.

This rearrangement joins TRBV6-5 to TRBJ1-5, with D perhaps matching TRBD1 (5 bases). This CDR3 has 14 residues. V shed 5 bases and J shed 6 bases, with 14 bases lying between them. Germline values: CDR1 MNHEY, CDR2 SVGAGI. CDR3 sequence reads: CASSQDTTTQPQHF. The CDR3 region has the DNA TGTGCCAGCAGTCAGGACACCACCACTCAGCCCCAGCATTTT.

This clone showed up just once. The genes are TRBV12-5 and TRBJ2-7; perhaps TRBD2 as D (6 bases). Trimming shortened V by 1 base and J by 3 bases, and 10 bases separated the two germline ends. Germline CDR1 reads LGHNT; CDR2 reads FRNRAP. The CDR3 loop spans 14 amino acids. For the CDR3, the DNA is TGTGCTAGTGGTTTGGAGGGACTCTACTACGAGCAGTACTTC. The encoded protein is CASGLEGLYYEQYF.

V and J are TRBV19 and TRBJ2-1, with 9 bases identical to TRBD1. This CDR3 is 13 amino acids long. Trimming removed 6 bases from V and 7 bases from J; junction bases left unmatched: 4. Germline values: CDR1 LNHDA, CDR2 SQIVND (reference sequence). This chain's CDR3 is CASRPTGGNEQFF. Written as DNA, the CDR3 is TGTGCCAGTAGGCCGACAGGGGGAAATGAGCAGTTCTTC.

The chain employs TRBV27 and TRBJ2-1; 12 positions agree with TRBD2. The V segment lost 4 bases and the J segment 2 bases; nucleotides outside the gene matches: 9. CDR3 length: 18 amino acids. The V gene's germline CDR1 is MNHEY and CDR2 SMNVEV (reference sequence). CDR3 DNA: TGTGCCAGCAGTTATGGGCTAGCGGGAGGGGCCCCCTACAATGAGCAGTTCTTC. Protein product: CASSYGLAGGAPYNEQFF.

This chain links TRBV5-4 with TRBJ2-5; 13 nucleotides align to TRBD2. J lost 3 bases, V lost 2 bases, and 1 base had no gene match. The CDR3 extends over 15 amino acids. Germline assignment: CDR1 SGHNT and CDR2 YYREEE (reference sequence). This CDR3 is CASSFGLAGEETQYF. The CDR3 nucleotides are TGTGCCAGCAGCTTTGGACTAGCGGGAGAAGAGACCCAGTACTTC.

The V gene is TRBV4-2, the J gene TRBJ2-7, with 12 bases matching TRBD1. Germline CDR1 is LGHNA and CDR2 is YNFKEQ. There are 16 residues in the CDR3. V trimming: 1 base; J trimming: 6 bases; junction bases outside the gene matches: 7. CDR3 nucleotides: TGTGCCAGCAGCCAAGCTCTGGGACAGGGGGCTCTCGAGCAGTACTTC. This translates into CASSQALGQGALEQYF.

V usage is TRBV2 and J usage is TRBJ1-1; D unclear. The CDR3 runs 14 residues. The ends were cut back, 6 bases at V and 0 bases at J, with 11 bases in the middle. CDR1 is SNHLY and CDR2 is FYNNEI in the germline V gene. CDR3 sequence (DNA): TGTGCCAGCAGGGTAGCGACGGTGAACACTGAAGCTTTCTTT. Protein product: CASRVATVNTEAFF.

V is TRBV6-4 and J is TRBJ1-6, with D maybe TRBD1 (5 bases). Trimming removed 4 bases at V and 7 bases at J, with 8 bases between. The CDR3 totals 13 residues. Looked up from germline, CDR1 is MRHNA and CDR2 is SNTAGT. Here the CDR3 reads CASSADRNSPLHF. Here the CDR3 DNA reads TGTGCCAGCAGTGCCGACAGAAATTCACCCCTCCACTTT.

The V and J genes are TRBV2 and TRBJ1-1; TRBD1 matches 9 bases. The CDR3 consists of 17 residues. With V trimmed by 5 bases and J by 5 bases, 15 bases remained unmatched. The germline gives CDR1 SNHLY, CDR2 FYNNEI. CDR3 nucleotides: TGTGCCAGCAGTACCAGACCTATTGGGACAGGGAGGACTGAAGCTTTCTTT. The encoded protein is CASSTRPIGTGRTEAFF.

The CDR3, as DNA: TGCGCCAGCAGCCTGGAGCAGGGGTCGACCTACGAGCAGTACTTC. Translation: CASSLEQGSTYEQYF. The chain links TRBV4-1 to TRBJ2-7; perhaps TRBD1 as D (6 bases). Trimming pared 4 bases from V and 2 bases from J, leaving 15 bases between. There are 15 residues in the CDR3. The germline CDR1 and CDR2 sequences are MGHRA and YSYEKL.

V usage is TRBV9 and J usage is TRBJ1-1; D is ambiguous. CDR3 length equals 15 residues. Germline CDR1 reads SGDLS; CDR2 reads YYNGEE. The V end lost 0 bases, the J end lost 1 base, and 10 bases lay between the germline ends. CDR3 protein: CASSVGWGGNTEAFF. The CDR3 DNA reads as TGTGCCAGCAGCGTAGGGTGGGGAGGGAACACTGAAGCTTTCTTT.

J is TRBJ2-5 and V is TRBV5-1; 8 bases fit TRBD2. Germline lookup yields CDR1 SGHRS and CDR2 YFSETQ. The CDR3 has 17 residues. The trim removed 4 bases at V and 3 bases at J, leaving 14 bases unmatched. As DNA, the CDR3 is TGCGCCAGCAGCCCCCAACGCAAAGCGGGAGTGAAAGAGACCCAGTACTTC. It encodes CASSPQRKAGVKETQYF.

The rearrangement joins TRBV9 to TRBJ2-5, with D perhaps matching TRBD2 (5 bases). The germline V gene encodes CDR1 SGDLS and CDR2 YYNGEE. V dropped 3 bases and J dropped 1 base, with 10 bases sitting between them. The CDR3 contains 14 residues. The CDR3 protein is CASSGAGSQETQYF. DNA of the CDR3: TGTGCCAGCAGCGGCGCGGGTTCCCAAGAGACCCAGTACTTC.

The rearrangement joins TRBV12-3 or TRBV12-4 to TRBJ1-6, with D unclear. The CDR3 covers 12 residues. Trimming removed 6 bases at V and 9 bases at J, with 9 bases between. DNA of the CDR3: TGTGCCAGCAGCACTTCCGGTTCACCCCTCCACTTT. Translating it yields CASSTSGSPLHF.

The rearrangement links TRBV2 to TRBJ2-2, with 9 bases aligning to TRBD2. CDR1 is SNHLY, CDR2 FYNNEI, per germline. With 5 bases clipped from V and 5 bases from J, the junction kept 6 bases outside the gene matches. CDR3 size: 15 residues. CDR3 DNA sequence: TGTGCCAGCAGTCCGACTAGCGGCTCGACCGGGGAGCTGTTTTTT. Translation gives CASSPTSGSTGELFF.

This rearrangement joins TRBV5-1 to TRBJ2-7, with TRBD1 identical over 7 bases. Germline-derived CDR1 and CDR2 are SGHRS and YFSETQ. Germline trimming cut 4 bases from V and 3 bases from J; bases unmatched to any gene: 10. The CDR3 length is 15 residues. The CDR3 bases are TGCGCCAGCAGCAACCTCCCAGGGGGTATCTACGAGCAGTACTTC. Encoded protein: CASSNLPGGIYEQYF.

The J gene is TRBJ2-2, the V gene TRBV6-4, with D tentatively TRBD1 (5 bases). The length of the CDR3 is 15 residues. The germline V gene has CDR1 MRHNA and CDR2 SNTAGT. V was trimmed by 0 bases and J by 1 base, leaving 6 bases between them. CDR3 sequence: CASSDSGQNTGELFF. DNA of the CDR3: TGTGCCAGCAGTGACTCGGGGCAGAACACCGGGGAGCTGTTTTTT.

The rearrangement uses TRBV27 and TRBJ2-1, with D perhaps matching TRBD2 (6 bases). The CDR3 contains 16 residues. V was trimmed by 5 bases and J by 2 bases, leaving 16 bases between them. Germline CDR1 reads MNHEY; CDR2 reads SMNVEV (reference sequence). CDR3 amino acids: CASSPWGDSPYNEQFF. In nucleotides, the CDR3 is TGTGCCAGCAGTCCATGGGGGGATTCCCCCTACAATGAGCAGTTCTTC.

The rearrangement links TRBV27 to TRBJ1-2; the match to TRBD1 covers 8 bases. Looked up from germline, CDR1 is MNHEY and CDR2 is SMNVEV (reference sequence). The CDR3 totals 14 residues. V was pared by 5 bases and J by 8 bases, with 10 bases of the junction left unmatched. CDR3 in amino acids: CASSVGTGARGYTF. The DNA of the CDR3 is TGTGCCAGCAGTGTCGGGACAGGAGCTAGGGGCTACACCTTC.

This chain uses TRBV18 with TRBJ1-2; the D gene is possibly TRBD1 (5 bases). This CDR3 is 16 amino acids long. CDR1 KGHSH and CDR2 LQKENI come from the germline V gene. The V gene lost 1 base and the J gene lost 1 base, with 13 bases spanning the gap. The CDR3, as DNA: TGTGCCAGCTCACCACTTCTGCAGGGACTTAACTATGGCTACACCTTC. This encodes CASSPLLQGLNYGYTF.

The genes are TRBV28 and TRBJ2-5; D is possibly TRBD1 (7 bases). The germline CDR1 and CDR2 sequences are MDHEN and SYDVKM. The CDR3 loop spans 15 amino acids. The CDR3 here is CVSMMVPGGQETQYF. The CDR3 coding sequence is TGTGTCTCGATGATGGTTCCAGGGGGGCAAGAGACCCAGTACTTC.

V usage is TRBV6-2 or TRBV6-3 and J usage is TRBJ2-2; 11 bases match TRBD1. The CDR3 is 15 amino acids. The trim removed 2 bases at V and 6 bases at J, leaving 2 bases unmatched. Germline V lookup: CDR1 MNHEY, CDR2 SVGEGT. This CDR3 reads CASSYGQGAPGELFF. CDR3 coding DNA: TGTGCCAGCAGTTACGGACAGGGGGCGCCCGGGGAGCTGTTTTTT.

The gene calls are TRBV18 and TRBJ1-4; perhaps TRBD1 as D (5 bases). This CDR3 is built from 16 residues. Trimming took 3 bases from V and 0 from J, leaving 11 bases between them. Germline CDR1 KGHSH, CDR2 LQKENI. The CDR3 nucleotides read TGTGCCAGCTCACCGGAGGGACTCACAACTAATGAAAAACTGTTTTTT. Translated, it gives CASSPEGLTTNEKLFF.

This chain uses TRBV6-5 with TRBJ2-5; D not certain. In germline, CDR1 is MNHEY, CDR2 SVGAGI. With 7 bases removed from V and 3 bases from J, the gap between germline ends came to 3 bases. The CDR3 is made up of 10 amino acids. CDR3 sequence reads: CASTEETQYF. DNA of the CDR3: TGTGCCAGCACGGAAGAGACCCAGTACTTC.

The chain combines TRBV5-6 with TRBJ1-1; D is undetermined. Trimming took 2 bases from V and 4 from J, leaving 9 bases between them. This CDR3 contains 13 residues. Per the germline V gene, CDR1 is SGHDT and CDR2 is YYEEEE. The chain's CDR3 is CASSLYVFTEAFF. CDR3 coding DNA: TGTGCCAGCAGCTTATATGTGTTCACTGAAGCTTTCTTT.

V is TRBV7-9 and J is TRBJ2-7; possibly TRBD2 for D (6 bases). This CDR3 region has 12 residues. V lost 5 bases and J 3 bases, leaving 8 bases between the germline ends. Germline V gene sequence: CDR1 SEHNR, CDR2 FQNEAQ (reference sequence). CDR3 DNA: TGTGCCAGCAGCAGCGGGTACTACGAGCAGTACTTC. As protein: CASSSGYYEQYF.

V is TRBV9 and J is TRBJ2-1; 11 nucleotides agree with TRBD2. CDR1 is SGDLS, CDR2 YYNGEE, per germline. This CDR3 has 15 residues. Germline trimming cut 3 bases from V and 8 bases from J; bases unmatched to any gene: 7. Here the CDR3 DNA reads TGTGCCAGCAGCGAATCCGGGACTAGCGGATATGAGCAGTTCTTC. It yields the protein CASSESGTSGYEQFF.

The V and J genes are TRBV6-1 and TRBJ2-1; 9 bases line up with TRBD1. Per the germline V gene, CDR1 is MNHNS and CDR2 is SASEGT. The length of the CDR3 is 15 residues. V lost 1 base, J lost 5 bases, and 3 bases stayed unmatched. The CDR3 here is CASSEEDRGNNEQFF. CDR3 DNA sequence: TGTGCCAGCAGTGAAGAGGACAGGGGCAACAATGAGCAGTTCTTC.